This T cell receptor beta chain was sequenced in a study of blood T cell repertoires in COVID-19. Overall study: Nucleic acid was either cDNA or gDNA, and it came from T cells, B-cell-depleted T cells, or PBMCs.

The count of this clone is one. Germline V CDR1 and CDR2: SGHVS, FQNEAQ. V was trimmed by 5 bases and J by 2 bases, leaving 12 bases between them. The CDR3 has 14 residues. Sequencing used immunoSEQ multiplex PCR; TCRdb keeps in-frame clones, though not all of them. Of tens of thousands of clones listed, over 70% were seen once; the top ten hold roughly 5.9%. This receptor was obtained from a man between 45 and 60 years old with active COVID-19. The chain employs TRBV7-8 and TRBJ1-1; a weak D match, TRBD1 (6 bases). Source material: peripheral blood. CDR3 DNA sequence: TGTGCCAGCAGCCACTCCGGGACAAACACTGAAGCTTTCTTT. It is translated as CASSHSGTNTEAFF.